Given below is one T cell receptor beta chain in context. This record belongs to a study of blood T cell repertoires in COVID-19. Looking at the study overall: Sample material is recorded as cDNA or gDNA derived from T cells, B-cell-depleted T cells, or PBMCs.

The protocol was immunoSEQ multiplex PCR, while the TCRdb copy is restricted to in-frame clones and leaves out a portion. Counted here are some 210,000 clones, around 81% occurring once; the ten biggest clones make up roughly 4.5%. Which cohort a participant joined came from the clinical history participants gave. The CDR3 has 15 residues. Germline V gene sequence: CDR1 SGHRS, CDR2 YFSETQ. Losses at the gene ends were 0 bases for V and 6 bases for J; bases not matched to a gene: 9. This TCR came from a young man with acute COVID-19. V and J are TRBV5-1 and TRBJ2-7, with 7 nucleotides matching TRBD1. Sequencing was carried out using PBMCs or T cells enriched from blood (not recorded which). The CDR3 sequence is CASSLGATGFGEQYF. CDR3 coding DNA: TGCGCCAGCAGCTTGGGGGCGACAGGGTTCGGCGAGCAGTACTTC. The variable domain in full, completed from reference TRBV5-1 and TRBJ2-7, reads KAGVTQTPRYLIKTRGQQVTLSCSPISGHRSVSWYQQTPGQGLQFLFEYFSETQRNKGNFPGRFSGRQFSNSRSEMNVSTLELGDSALYLCASSLGATGFGEQYFGPGTRLTVT.